The 14 T cell receptor beta chains below come from one sample, sequenced in a study of cytotoxic CD8 clonotypes in ibrutinib-treated CLL. Sequencing used immunoSEQ multiplex PCR; TCRdb keeps in-frame clones, though not all of them. This table holds some 200,000 clones, about 75% found once. Sequencing used PBMCs, obtained after 12 months of ibrutinib treatment. The receptor source for this set is a human donor with chronic lymphocytic leukemia.

This rearrangement joins TRBV7-8 to TRBJ2-3; D gene uncertain. V shed 10 bases and J shed 3 bases, with 11 bases lying between them. Germline V lookup: CDR1 SGHVS, CDR2 FQNEAQ. CDR3 length equals 12 residues. The CDR3 nucleotides read TGTGCCACCCAACCATATACAGATACGCAGTATTTT. Its protein product is CATQPYTDTQYF.

This chain links TRBV4-3 with TRBJ2-7, with 7 positions matching TRBD1. The CDR3 loop spans 17 amino acids. The V segment lost 1 base and the J segment 7 bases; nucleotides outside the gene matches: 16. CDR1 LGHNA and CDR2 YSLEER come from the germline V gene. The CDR3 loop reads CASSQGPPDRISLEQYF. The CDR3 nucleotides are TGCGCCAGCAGCCAAGGCCCCCCGGACAGGATCTCTCTGGAGCAGTACTTC.

The chain couples TRBV6-1 to TRBJ1-5, with D possibly matching TRBD1 (5 bases). Trimming cost V 1 base and J 7 bases, with 8 bases left between them. Germline V gene lookup returns CDR1 MNHNS and CDR2 SASEGT. The CDR3 is 13 residues long. CDR3 nucleotides: TGTGCCAGCAGTGAAGGGAGGGGCCAGCCCCAGCATTTT. Its translation is CASSEGRGQPQHF.

This chain links TRBV30 with TRBJ1-4; D not resolved. V was pared by 3 bases and J by 8 bases, with 16 bases between. The CDR3 has 14 residues. Germline loops: CDR1 GTSNPN, CDR2 SVGIG (reference sequence). CDR3 in DNA: TGTGCCTGGAGCCTGACCGGGGTGGCGGAAAAACTGTTTTTT. Translation gives CAWSLTGVAEKLFF.

The chain carries TRBV28 and TRBJ1-2; 7 nucleotides line up with TRBD1. Germline CDR1 MDHEN, CDR2 SYDVKM. V shed 10 bases, J shed 4 bases, and the junction held 6 bases outside the gene matches. The CDR3 contains 12 residues. The CDR3 DNA reads TGTGCCATCCGACAGGGAGCCTATGGCTACACCTTC. Amino acid sequence: CAIRQGAYGYTF.

The rearrangement uses TRBV9 and TRBJ2-1; D might be TRBD1 (6 bases). CDR1 is SGDLS, CDR2 YYNGEE, per germline. V was shortened by 3 bases and J by 0 bases, with 13 bases between the two germline ends. CDR3 size: 16 residues. The CDR3 bases are TGTGCCAGCAGCGGAGGACAGACCGGCTCCTACAATGAGCAGTTCTTC. It specifies CASSGGQTGSYNEQFF.

J is TRBJ2-1 and V is TRBV11-2, with TRBD2 matching 8 bases. Germline V gives CDR1 SGHAT, CDR2 FQNNGV. Trimming removed 5 bases from V and 6 bases from J; junction bases left unmatched: 6. This CDR3 has 14 amino acids. CDR3: CASSPRGLVNEQFF. For the CDR3, the DNA is TGTGCCAGCAGCCCCCGGGGACTAGTCAATGAGCAGTTCTTC.

This chain joins TRBV10-3 and TRBJ2-3; unclear D gene. Trimming cost V 0 bases and J 3 bases, with 7 bases left between them. The CDR3 runs to 14 residues. Per the germline V gene, CDR1 is ENHRY and CDR2 is SYGVKD. DNA of the CDR3: TGTGCCATCAGTGAGTCCCTGGCAACAGATACGCAGTATTTT. It encodes CAISESLATDTQYF.

This clone was detected only a few times. The chain combines TRBV29-1 with TRBJ1-1; D call uncertain. Germline-derived CDR1 and CDR2 are SQVTM and ANQGSEA. The CDR3 sequence is 12 residues long. Trimming stripped 3 bases from V and 11 bases from J, with 16 bases between. Written as DNA, the CDR3 is TGCAGCGTTGACCCAACCCTAACCCGGGCTTTCTTT. Its translation is CSVDPTLTRAFF.

The chain recombines TRBV28 with TRBJ2-7, with TRBD2 matching 11 bases. The CDR3 contains 14 residues. CDR1 is MDHEN and CDR2 is SYDVKM in the germline V gene. V was clipped by 6 bases and J by 5 bases; unmatched bases: 6. The CDR3 DNA follows: TGTGCCAGCAGAACTAGCGGGAGTTCACACGAGCAGTACTTC. The encoded protein is CASRTSGSSHEQYF.

This clone was seen a few times. This sequence joins TRBV18 and TRBJ1-1, with D unresolved. The CDR3 has 11 amino acids. From germline, CDR1 is KGHSH and CDR2 LQKENI. The ends were cut back, 2 bases at V and 5 bases at J, with 3 bases in the middle. The CDR3 DNA reads TGTGCCAGCTCACCAGGTACTGAAGCTTTCTTT. This codes for CASSPGTEAFF.

The V gene is TRBV6-1, the J gene TRBJ2-7; tentatively, D is TRBD1 (6 bases). The CDR3 extends over 14 amino acids. The germline CDR1 and CDR2 sequences are MNHNS and SASEGT. V lost 5 bases and J lost 1, with 12 bases in between. The CDR3 region is CASSLQGASYEQYF. The DNA of the CDR3 is TGTGCCAGCAGTTTACAGGGAGCTTCCTACGAGCAGTACTTC.

This sequence joins TRBV7-2 and TRBJ2-4, with TRBD2 identical over 8 bases. This CDR3 is 13 amino acids long. The germline V gene has CDR1 SGHTA and CDR2 FQGNSA. The V segment lost 6 bases and the J segment 6 bases; nucleotides outside the gene matches: 4. Here the CDR3 reads CASRGSGGNIQYF. As DNA, the CDR3 is TGTGCCAGCAGAGGGAGCGGGGGAAACATTCAGTACTTC.

A single count supports this clone. CDR3 loop: CASSVDLGSYEQYF. For the CDR3, the DNA is TGTGCCAGCAGCGTTGACCTAGGGAGCTACGAGCAGTACTTC. The J gene is TRBJ2-7, the V gene TRBV9, with D possibly TRBD2 on 5 matching bases. From germline, CDR1 is SGDLS and CDR2 YYNGEE. The CDR3 length is 14 residues. V lost 2 bases to trimming and J lost 3 bases, with 12 bases between them.